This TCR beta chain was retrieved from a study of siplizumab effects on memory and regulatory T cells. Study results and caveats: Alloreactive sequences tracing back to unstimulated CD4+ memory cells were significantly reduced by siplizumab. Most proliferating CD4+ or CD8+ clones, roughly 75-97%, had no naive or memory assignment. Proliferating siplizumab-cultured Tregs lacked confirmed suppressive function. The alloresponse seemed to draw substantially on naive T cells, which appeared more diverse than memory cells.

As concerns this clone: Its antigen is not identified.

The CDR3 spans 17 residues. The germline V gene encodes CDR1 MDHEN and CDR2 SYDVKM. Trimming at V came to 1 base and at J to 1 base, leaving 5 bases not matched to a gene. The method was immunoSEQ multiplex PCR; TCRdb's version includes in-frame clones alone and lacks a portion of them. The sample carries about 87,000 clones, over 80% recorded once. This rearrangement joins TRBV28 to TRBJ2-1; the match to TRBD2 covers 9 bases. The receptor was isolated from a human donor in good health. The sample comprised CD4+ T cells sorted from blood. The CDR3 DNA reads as TGTGCCAGCAGTTTATTCTCTAGCGGGAAGTCCTACAATGAGCAGTTCTTC. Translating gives CASSLFSSGKSYNEQFF.